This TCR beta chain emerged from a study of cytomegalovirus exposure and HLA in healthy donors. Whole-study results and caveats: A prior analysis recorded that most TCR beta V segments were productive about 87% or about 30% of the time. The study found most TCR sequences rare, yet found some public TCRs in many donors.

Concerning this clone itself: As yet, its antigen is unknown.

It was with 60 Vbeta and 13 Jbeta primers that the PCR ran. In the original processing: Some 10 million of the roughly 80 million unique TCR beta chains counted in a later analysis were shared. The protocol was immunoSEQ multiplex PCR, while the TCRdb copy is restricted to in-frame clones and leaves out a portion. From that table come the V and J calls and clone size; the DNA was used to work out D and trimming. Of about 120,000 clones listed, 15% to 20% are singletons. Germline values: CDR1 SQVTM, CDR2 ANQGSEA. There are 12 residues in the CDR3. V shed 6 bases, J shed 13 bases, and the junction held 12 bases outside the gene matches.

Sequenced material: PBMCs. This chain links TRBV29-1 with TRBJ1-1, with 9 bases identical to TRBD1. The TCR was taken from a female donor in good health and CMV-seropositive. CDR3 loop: CSVAPGQGRGFF. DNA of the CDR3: TGCAGCGTCGCTCCGGGACAGGGTCGTGGTTTCTTT.